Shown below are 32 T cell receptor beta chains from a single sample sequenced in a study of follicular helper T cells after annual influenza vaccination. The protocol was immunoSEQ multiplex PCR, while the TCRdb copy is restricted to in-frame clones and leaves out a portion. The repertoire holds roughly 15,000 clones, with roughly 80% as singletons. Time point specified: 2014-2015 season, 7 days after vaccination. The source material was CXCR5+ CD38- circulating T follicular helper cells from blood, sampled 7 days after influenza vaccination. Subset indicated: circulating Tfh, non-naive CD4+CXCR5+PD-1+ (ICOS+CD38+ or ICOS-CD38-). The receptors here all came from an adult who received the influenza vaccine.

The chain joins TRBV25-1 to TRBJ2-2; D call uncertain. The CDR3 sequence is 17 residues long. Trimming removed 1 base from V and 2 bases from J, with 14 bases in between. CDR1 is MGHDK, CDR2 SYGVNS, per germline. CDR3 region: CASSESGRFFNTGELFF. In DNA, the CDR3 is TGTGCCAGCAGTGAATCAGGAAGGTTCTTCAACACCGGGGAGCTGTTTTTT.

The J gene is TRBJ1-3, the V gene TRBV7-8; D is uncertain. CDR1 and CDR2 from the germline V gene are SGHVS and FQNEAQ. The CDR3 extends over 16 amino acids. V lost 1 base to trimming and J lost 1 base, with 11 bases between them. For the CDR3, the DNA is TGTGCCAGCAGCTTAGGACTTCAGTTGTCTGGAAACACCATATATTTT. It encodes CASSLGLQLSGNTIYF.

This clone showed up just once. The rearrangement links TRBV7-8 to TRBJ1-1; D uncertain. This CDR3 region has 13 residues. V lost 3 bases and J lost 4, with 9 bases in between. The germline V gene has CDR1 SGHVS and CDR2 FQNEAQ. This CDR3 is CASSFRQSTEAFF. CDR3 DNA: TGTGCCAGCAGCTTTAGACAAAGCACTGAAGCTTTCTTT.

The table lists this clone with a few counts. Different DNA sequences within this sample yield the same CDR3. The CDR3 is CASSSQGDTQYF. In DNA form, the CDR3 reads TGCGCCAGCAGCTCCCAGGGAGATACGCAGTATTTT. This rearrangement joins TRBV5-1 to TRBJ2-3; a possible D gene is TRBD1 (5 bases). V was pared by 3 bases and J by 5 bases, with 7 bases between. Germline lookup yields CDR1 SGHRS and CDR2 YFSETQ. There are 12 residues in the CDR3.

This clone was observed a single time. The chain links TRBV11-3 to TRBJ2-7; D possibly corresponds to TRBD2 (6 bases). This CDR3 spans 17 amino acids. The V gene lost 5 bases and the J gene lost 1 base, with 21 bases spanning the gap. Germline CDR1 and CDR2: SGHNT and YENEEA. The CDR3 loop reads CASSPPSRLAPSYEQYF. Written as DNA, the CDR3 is TGTGCCAGCAGCCCCCCCAGTAGGCTAGCGCCGTCCTACGAGCAGTACTTC.

The CDR3 nucleotides read TGTGCCAGCAGCCAGGGATGGGGCAATGAGCAGTTCTTC. Its translation: CASSQGWGNEQFF. The V call is TRBV7-2, the J call TRBJ2-1; TRBD1 is a possible D gene (5 bases). Germline lookup yields CDR1 SGHTA and CDR2 FQGNSA. This CDR3 has 13 amino acids. With 5 bases removed from V and 6 bases from J, the gap between germline ends came to 11 bases. Full variable domain (outside the CDR3, taken from reference TRBV7-2 and TRBJ2-1): GAGVSQSPSNKVTEKGKDVELRCDPISGHTALYWYRQSLGQGLEFLIYFQGNSAPDKSGLPSDRFSAERTGGSVSTLTIQRTQQEDSAVYLCASSQGWGNEQFFGPGTRLTVL.

This CDR3 reads CASSWDRGQPQHF. The CDR3 nucleotides are TGTGCCAGCAGCTGGGACAGGGGGCAGCCCCAGCATTTT. This chain uses TRBV5-4 with TRBJ1-5; TRBD1 matches 11 bases. The trim removed 3 bases at V and 7 bases at J, leaving 0 bases unmatched. Germline V gene data show CDR1 as SGHNT and CDR2 as YYREEE (reference sequence). The CDR3 has 13 amino acids.

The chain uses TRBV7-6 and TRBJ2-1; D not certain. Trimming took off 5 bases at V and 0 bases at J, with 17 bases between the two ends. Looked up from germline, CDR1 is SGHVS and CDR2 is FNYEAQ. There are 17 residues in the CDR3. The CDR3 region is CASSPRPRSSSYNEQFF. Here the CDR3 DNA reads TGTGCCAGCAGCCCCCGGCCCAGGTCCAGCTCCTACAATGAGCAGTTCTTC.

The CDR3 nucleotides read TGTGCCAGCAGTACAGGAACGGATTTCCATGAGCAGTTCTTC. It codes for CASSTGTDFHEQFF. V is TRBV7-8 and J is TRBJ2-1; D may be TRBD1 (5 bases). The CDR3 has 14 amino acids. Germline CDR1 SGHVS, CDR2 FQNEAQ. Deletions cut 6 bases from V and 8 bases from J, with 17 bases between.

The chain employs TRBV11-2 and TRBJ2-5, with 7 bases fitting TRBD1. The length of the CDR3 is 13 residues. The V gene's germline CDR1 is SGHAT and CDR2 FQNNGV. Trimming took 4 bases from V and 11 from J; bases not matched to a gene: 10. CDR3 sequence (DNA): TGTGCCAGCAGCTCTGACAGGGTTTATGAGCAGTACTTC. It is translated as CASSSDRVYEQYF. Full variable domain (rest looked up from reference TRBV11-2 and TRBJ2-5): EAGVAQSPRYKIIEKRQSVAFWCNPISGHATLYWYQQILGQGPKLLIQFQNNGVVDDSQLPKDRFSAERLKGVDSTLKIQPAKLEDSAVYLCASSSDRVYEQYFGPGTRLLVL.

The DNA of the CDR3 is TGTGCCAGCAGGGACAGGGAAGCGTTGTATTTT. The encoded protein is CASRDREALYF. The V call is TRBV2, the J call TRBJ2-3, with TRBD1 matching 8 bases. CDR1 SNHLY and CDR2 FYNNEI come from the germline V gene. The CDR3 loop spans 11 amino acids. V gave up 6 bases and J gave up 14 bases; unmatched junction bases: 7.

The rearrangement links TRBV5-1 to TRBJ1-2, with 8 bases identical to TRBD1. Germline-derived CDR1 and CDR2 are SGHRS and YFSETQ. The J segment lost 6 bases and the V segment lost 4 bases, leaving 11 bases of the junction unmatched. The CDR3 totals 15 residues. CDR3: CASSLQGGRLDGYTF. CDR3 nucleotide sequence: TGCGCCAGCAGCCTACAGGGGGGTCGCTTGGATGGCTACACCTTC.

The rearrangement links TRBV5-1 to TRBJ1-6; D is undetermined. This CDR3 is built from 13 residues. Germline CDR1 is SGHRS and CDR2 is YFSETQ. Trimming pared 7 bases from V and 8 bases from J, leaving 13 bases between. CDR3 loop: CASGPRLDSPLHF. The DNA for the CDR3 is TGCGCCAGCGGCCCCAGGTTGGATTCACCCCTCCACTTT.

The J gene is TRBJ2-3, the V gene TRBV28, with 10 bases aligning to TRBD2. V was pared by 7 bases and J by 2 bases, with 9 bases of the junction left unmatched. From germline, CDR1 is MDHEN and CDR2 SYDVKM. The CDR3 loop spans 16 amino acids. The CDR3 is CASKVRAGGPTDTQYF. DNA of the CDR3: TGTGCCAGCAAGGTTCGAGCGGGAGGGCCCACAGATACGCAGTATTTT.

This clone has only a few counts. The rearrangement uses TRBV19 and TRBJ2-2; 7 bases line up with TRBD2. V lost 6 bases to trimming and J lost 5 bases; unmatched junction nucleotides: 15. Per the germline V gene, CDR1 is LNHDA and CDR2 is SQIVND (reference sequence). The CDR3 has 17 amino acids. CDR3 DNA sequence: TGTGCCAGTAGCCCTGGGGGGGGAGCGAGAAAAACCGGGGAGCTGTTTTTT. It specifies CASSPGGGARKTGELFF.

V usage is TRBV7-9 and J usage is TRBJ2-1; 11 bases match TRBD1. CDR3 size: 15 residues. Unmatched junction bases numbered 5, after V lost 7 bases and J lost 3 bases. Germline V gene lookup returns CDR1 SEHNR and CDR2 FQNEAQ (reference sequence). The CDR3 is CASIRGTGGYNEQFF. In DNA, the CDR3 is TGTGCCAGCATCCGGGGGACAGGGGGCTACAATGAGCAGTTCTTC.

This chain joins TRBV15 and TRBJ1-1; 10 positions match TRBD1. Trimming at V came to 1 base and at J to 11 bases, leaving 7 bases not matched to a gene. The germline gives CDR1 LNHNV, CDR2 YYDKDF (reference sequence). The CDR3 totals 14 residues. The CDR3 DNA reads TGTGCCACCAGCAGAGGACAGGGGGCGGGGGTGGCTTTCTTT. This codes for CATSRGQGAGVAFF.

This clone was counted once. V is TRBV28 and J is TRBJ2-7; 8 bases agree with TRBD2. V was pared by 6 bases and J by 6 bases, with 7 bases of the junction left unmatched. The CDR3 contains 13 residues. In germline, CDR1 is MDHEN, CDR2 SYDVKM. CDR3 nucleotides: TGTGCCAGCAGACCTTACGGGGGGGGCGAGCAGTACTTC. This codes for CASRPYGGGEQYF.

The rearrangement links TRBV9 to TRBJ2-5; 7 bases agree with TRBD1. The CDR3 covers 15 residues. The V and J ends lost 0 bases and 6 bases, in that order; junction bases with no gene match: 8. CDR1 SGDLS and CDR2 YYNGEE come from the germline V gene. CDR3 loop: CASSVGGGLGQTQYF. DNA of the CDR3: TGTGCCAGCAGCGTAGGAGGGGGCCTCGGGCAGACCCAGTACTTC.

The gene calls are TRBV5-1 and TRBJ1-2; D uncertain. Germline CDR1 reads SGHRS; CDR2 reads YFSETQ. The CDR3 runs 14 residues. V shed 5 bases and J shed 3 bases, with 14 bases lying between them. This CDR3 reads CASSPDTTYYGYTF. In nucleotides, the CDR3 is TGCGCCAGCAGTCCTGACACAACCTACTATGGCTACACCTTC. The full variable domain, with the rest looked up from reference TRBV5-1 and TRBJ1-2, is KAGVTQTPRYLIKTRGQQVTLSCSPISGHRSVSWYQQTPGQGLQFLFEYFSETQRNKGNFPGRFSGRQFSNSRSEMNVSTLELGDSALYLCASSPDTTYYGYTFGSGTRLTVV.

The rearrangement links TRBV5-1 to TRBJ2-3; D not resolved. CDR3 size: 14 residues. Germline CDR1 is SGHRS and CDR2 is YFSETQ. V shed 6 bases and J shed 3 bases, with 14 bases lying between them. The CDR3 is CASTESSTTDTQYF. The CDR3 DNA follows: TGCGCCAGCACCGAAAGCTCTACTACAGATACGCAGTATTTT.

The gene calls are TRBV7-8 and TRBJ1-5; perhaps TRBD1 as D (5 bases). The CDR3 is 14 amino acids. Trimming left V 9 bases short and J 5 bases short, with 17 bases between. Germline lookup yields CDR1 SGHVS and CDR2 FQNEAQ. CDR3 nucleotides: TGTGCCAGTAGGCAGGAGGGGAGAGATCAGCCCCAGCATTTT. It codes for CASRQEGRDQPQHF.

DNA of the CDR3: TGTGCCAGCAGTTATACGACGGGTGAAGCTTTCTTT. It is translated as CASSYTTGEAFF. The genes are TRBV6-5 and TRBJ1-1; no reliable D call. CDR1 and CDR2 from the germline V gene are MNHEY and SVGAGI. The ends were cut back, 3 bases at V and 7 bases at J, with 9 bases in the middle. This CDR3 comprises 12 residues.

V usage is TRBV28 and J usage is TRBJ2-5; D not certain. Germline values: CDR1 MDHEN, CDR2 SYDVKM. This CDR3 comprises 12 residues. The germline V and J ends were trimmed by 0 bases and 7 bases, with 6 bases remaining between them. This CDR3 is CASSLWRGTQYF. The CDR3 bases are TGTGCCAGCAGTTTATGGAGAGGGACCCAGTACTTC.

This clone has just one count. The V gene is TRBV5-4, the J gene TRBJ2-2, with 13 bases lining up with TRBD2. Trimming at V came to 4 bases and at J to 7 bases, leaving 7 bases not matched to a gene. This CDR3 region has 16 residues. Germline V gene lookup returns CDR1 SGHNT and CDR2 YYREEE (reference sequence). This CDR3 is CASSTGLAGAGGELFF. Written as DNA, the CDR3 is TGTGCCAGCAGCACCGGACTAGCGGGAGCAGGCGGGGAGCTGTTTTTT.

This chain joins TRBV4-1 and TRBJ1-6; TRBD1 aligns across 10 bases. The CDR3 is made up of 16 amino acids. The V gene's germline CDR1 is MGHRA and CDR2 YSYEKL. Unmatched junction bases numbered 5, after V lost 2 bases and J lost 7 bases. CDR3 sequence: CASSQTTGGLNSPLHF. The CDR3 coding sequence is TGCGCCAGCAGCCAAACGACAGGGGGCTTAAATTCACCCCTCCACTTT.

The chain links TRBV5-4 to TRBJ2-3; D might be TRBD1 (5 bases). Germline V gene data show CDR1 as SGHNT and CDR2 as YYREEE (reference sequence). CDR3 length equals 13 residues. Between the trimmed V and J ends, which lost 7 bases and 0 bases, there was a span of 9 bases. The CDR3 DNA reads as TGTGCCAGCGAAGACAGCAGCACAGATACGCAGTATTTT. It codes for CASEDSSTDTQYF.

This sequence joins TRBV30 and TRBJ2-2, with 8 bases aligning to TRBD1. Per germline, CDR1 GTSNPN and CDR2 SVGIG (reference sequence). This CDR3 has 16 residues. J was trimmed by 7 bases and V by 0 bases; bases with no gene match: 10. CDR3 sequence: CAWSVGAGGYGGELFF. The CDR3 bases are TGTGCCTGGAGTGTGGGGGCAGGGGGCTACGGCGGGGAGCTGTTTTTT.

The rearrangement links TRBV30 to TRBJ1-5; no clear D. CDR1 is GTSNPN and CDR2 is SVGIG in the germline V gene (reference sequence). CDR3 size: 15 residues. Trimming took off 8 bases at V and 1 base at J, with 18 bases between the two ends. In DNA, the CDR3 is TGTGCCGCCCGGGGTGCCGGGAGGAGCAATCAGCCCCAGCATTTT. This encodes CAARGAGRSNQPQHF.

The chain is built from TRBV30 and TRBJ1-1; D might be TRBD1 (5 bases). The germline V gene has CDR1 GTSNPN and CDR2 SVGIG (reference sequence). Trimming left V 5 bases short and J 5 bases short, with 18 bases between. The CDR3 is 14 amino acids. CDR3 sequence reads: CAWVGWGGRTEAFF. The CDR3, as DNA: TGTGCCTGGGTCGGGTGGGGGGGTAGGACTGAAGCTTTCTTT.

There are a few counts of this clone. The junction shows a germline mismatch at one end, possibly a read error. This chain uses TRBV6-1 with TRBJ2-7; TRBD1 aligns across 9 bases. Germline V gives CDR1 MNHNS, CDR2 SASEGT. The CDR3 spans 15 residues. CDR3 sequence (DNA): TGTGCCAGCTCTTCCGGGGGGACAGGGTCCTCCGAGCAGTACTTC. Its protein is CASSSGGTGSSEQYF.

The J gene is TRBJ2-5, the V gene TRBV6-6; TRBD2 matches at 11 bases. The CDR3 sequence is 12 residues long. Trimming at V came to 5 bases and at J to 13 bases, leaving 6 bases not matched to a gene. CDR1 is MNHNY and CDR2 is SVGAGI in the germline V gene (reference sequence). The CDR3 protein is CASSQLAGGSYF. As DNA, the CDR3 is TGTGCCAGCAGTCAGCTAGCGGGGGGCTCGTACTTC.